A single sample gave rise to the 2 T cell receptor beta chains below, sequenced in a study of OX40 agonist ivuxolimab in advanced cancers. Measured with immunoSEQ multiplex PCR; TCRdb has only the in-frame clones, and not every one. The sample lists about 82,000 clones, around nine tenths occurring once. The source material was CD4+ or CD8+ T cells sorted from blood, sampled in a trial of the OX40 agonist ivuxolimab. These receptor sequences come from an adult with an advanced solid tumor such as melanoma, head and neck, liver or kidney cancer.

V gene TRBV11-3 combines with J gene TRBJ2-7; no clear D gene. In germline, CDR1 is SGHNT, CDR2 YENEEA. The CDR3 consists of 11 residues. The V end lost 5 bases, the J end lost 5 bases, and 7 bases lay between the germline ends. The CDR3 protein is CASSASHEQYF. The DNA for the CDR3 is TGTGCCAGCAGCGCAAGCCACGAGCAGTACTTC.

This chain uses TRBV5-6 with TRBJ1-2, with 7 positions matching TRBD1. The CDR3 has 13 residues. V lost 1 base to trimming and J lost 4 bases; unmatched junction nucleotides: 1. Germline V gene sequence: CDR1 SGHDT, CDR2 YYEEEE. CDR3 amino acids: CASSLQGGYGYTF. CDR3 DNA: TGTGCCAGCAGCTTGCAGGGGGGCTATGGCTACACCTTC.